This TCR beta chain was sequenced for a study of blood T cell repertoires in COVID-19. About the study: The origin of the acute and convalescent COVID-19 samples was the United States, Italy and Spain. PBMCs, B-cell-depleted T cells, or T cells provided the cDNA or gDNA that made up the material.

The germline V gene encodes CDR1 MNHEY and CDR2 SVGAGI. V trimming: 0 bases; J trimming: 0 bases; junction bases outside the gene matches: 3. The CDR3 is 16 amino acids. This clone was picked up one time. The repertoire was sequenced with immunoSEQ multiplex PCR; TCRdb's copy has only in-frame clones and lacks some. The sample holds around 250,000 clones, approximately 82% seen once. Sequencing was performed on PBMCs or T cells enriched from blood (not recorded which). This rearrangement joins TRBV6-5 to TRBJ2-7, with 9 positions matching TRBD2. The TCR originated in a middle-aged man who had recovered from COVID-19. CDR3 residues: CASSYSSREGSYEQYF. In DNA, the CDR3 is TGTGCCAGCAGTTACTCGTCGCGGGAGGGCTCCTACGAGCAGTACTTC.